The 4 T cell receptor beta chains below were found in one sample sequenced in a study of shared clonotypes between healthy human individuals (dated by TCRdb to 2020 to 2021). The library was produced with the immunoSEQ multiplex PCR assay. Not all clones reach the TCRdb copy of this immuneACCESS table, which keeps in-frame sequences only. Checked studies attribute under half of the gap to unresolved V genes and leave the rest unexplained. The sample table contains about 360,000 clones; only one count was recorded for about 70% of them. Less than 11% of the sample is taken by the ten largest. Sequenced: memory CD4+ T cells sorted from blood. The sample's cell subset or site label is to be understood as: CD45RA-negative fraction. The receptors derive from a man under 40 in good health.

This chain joins TRBV10-2 and TRBJ2-4; 9 positions match TRBD2. Trimming at V came to 3 bases and at J to 1 base, leaving 4 bases not matched to a gene. The CDR3 runs to 16 residues. Germline V lookup: CDR1 WSHSY, CDR2 SAAADI. The CDR3 region is CASSDVLAGAKNIQYF. CDR3 DNA: TGCGCCAGCAGTGATGTACTAGCGGGTGCCAAAAACATTCAGTACTTC.

This clone was seen just once. The chain links TRBV27 to TRBJ1-5, with 9 bases identical to TRBD1. V shed 6 bases, J shed 3 bases, and the junction held 15 bases outside the gene matches. The V gene's germline CDR1 is MNHEY and CDR2 SMNVEV (reference sequence). This CDR3 spans 18 amino acids. The CDR3 nucleotides are TGTGCCAGCAGAGGCGGGACAGGGACTCCACCTTACAATCAGCCCCAGCATTTT. It translates to CASRGGTGTPPYNQPQHF.

The chain recombines TRBV14 with TRBJ2-5, with no clear D. This CDR3 contains 11 residues. Trimming removed 2 bases at V and 7 bases at J, with 5 bases between. Germline V lookup: CDR1 SGHDN, CDR2 FVKESK. The DNA of the CDR3 is TGTGCCAGCAGCCAACAGCGGACCCAGTACTTC. Translating gives CASSQQRTQYF.

This chain connects TRBV7-2 to TRBJ2-7; 9 nucleotides match TRBD1. Germline V gene sequence: CDR1 SGHTA, CDR2 FQGNSA. The CDR3 loop spans 14 amino acids. Trimming cost V 5 bases and J 6 bases; bases outside gene matches: 8. CDR3 in amino acids: CASSATGTGTEQYF. The CDR3 DNA reads as TGTGCCAGCAGCGCAACCGGGACAGGGACCGAGCAGTACTTC.